This T cell receptor beta chain was documented in a study of T cells after yellow fever vaccination. This clonotype was observed a handful of times. Antigen unknown. One entry per CDR3 protein, called by TCRdb with MiXCR from the 5' RACE reads. The top ten clones hold roughly 25% of a sample with approximately 330,000 distinct CDR3 sequences, 4.1% of them seen once. Study results and limitations: Post-booster reappearance was seen for most primary-vaccination clones (about 96% CD4, around 90% CD8). It was the secondary response that reached its peak faster, day 5 versus 15, but it was weaker.

The CDR3 extends over 13 amino acids. Trimming took 6 bases from V and 1 from J, leaving 9 bases between them. CDR1 and CDR2 (germline): MNHEY, SVGEGT. Sequencing used PBMCs, obtained 5 days after the yellow fever booster vaccination. The sequence was collected from a man aged 18 to 29 who received the YFV17D yellow fever vaccine. This chain links TRBV6-2 or TRBV6-3 with TRBJ1-1; D gene unclear. The CDR3 sequence: CASRNTANTEAFF. CDR3 DNA: TGTGCCAGCAGGAACACCGCGAACACTGAAGCTTTCTTT.